The 20 T cell receptor beta chains presented below share a single source sample, sequenced in a study of cytomegalovirus exposure and HLA in healthy donors. In the PCR, 60 Vbeta and 13 Jbeta primers were used. Profiling relied on immunoSEQ multiplex PCR, and the TCRdb table lists in-frame clones only, not all of them. In the table there are 130,000 or so clones, less than 85% of which are singletons. Material: PBMCs. The receptor set was obtained from a middle-aged woman in good health and CMV-seropositive.

The V call is TRBV5-5, the J call TRBJ1-2, with TRBD1 as a possible D gene (6 bases). Trimming pared 4 bases from V and 5 bases from J, leaving 15 bases between. Germline V gives CDR1 SGHKS, CDR2 YYEKEE (reference sequence). The CDR3 totals 14 residues. CDR3 residues: CASSPKQGFYGYTF. CDR3 sequence (DNA): TGTGCCAGCAGCCCGAAACAGGGTTTTTATGGCTACACCTTC.

By share, this clone counts as medium-sized (0.01 to 0.1%). This sequence joins TRBV30 and TRBJ1-2; no definite D call. Germline values: CDR1 GTSNPN, CDR2 SVGIG (reference sequence). The CDR3 length is 16 residues. V lost 0 bases and J 5 bases, leaving 19 bases between the germline ends. CDR3 in amino acids: CAWSVNRTVELYGYTF. The CDR3 DNA follows: TGTGCCTGGAGTGTGAACAGAACGGTGGAACTTTATGGCTACACCTTC.

V is TRBV18 and J is TRBJ2-7, with 9 bases aligning to TRBD2. The CDR3 consists of 13 residues. CDR1 KGHSH and CDR2 LQKENI come from the germline V gene. V gave up 6 bases and J gave up 6 bases; unmatched junction bases: 6. CDR3 in amino acids: CASSSGLAGEQYF. DNA of the CDR3: TGTGCCAGCTCTTCGGGACTAGCTGGCGAGCAGTACTTC.

This clone appeared a few times. This likely stems from a read error, as it lies one base from a far larger clone. This sequence joins TRBV5-1 and TRBJ1-1, with D perhaps TRBD1 (5 bases). Germline values: CDR1 SGHRS, CDR2 YFSETQ. Trimming removed 6 bases at V and 6 bases at J, with 21 bases between. CDR3 size: 15 residues. The CDR3 DNA reads as TGCGCCAGCAAACTCCTGCGGGGGGTTCACGCTGAAGCTTTCTTT. Amino acids: CASKLLRGVHAEAFF.

This clone showed up just once. V and J are TRBV23-1 and TRBJ2-5, with D perhaps TRBD1 (6 bases). TRBV23-1 is labeled an ORF, and its function is uncertain. The CDR3 covers 14 residues. V was shortened by 6 bases and J by 4 bases, with 15 bases between the two germline ends. The CDR3 bases are TGCGCCAGCAGATTCAACAGGGTCCGAGAGACCCAGTACTTC. Translation gives CASRFNRVRETQYF.

This sequence joins TRBV14 and TRBJ1-2, with D possibly TRBD1 on 6 matching bases. Germline values: CDR1 SGHDN, CDR2 FVKESK. V was clipped by 0 bases and J by 7 bases, with 9 bases between them. This CDR3 comprises 13 residues. The CDR3 sequence: CASSQETRGGYTF. In nucleotides, the CDR3 is TGTGCCAGCAGCCAAGAAACCAGGGGTGGCTACACCTTC.

This chain connects TRBV30 to TRBJ2-2, with 9 nucleotides matching TRBD2. Per germline, CDR1 GTSNPN and CDR2 SVGIG (reference sequence). The CDR3 is made up of 18 amino acids. J was trimmed by 0 bases and V by 8 bases; bases with no gene match: 16. The CDR3 loop is CALPRSGGRYANTGELFF. The CDR3 bases are TGTGCCCTCCCGAGAAGCGGGGGGAGGTACGCGAACACCGGGGAGCTGTTTTTT. Looking up the rest from reference TRBV30 and TRBJ2-2 gives the full variable domain: SQTIHQWPATLVQPVGSPLSLECTVEGTSNPNLYWYRQAAGRGLQLLFYSVGIGQISSEVPQNLSASRPQDRQFILSSKKLLLSDSGFYLCALPRSGGRYANTGELFFGEGSRLTVL.

The chain employs TRBV18 and TRBJ1-5, with 8 bases fitting TRBD1. This CDR3 region has 15 residues. Trimming removed 3 bases from V and 2 bases from J; junction bases left unmatched: 3. Per germline, CDR1 KGHSH and CDR2 LQKENI. The CDR3 region has the DNA TGTGCCAGCTCACCGCAGACAGGGGGCAATCAGCCCCAGCATTTT. Its protein is CASSPQTGGNQPQHF.

The V and J genes are TRBV4-3 and TRBJ1-2, with D uncertain. The germline CDR1 and CDR2 sequences are LGHNA and YSLEER. Deletions cut 0 bases from V and 1 base from J, with 9 bases between. The CDR3 sequence is 15 residues long. The DNA for the CDR3 is TGCGCCAGCAGCCAAGATCTCTCCGGTAACTATGGCTACACCTTC. Its translation: CASSQDLSGNYGYTF.

V gene TRBV5-1 combines with J gene TRBJ2-5; 7 nucleotides line up with TRBD2. This CDR3 region has 16 residues. Germline loops: CDR1 SGHRS, CDR2 YFSETQ. With 4 bases clipped from V and 2 bases from J, the junction kept 11 bases outside the gene matches. The DNA for the CDR3 is TGCGCCAGCAGCGGGCCGAGGTGGGGGGGGCAAGAGACCCAGTACTTC. Encoded protein: CASSGPRWGGQETQYF.

The chain couples TRBV15 to TRBJ1-1, with D perhaps TRBD1 (5 bases). V lost 2 bases and J lost 0, with 13 bases in between. The germline gives CDR1 LNHNV, CDR2 YYDKDF (reference sequence). The CDR3 contains 16 residues. This CDR3 reads CATSRSNVGLNTEAFF. The CDR3 nucleotides are TGTGCCACCAGCAGATCAAACGTGGGGCTGAACACTGAAGCTTTCTTT.

CDR3 protein: CASNRDRRNEQFF. CDR3 nucleotides: TGTGCCAGCAACCGGGACAGAAGGAATGAGCAGTTCTTC. The J gene is TRBJ2-1, the V gene TRBV5-8, with 7 nucleotides matching TRBD1. CDR3 length: 13 amino acids. Losses at the gene ends were 6 bases for V and 7 bases for J; bases not matched to a gene: 7. Germline loops: CDR1 SGHTS, CDR2 YDEGEE.

The J gene is TRBJ2-4, the V gene TRBV4-3; D might be TRBD1 (6 bases). The germline V and J ends were trimmed by 0 bases and 0 bases, with 18 bases remaining between them. This CDR3 contains 19 residues. The germline V gene has CDR1 LGHNA and CDR2 YSLEER. Here the CDR3 DNA reads TGCGCCAGCAGCCAAGAATCTGGGGACACCAAAACAGCCAAAAACATTCAGTACTTC. It encodes CASSQESGDTKTAKNIQYF.

This clone has just one count. The DNA of the CDR3 is TGTGCCTGGAGGGGAGGGACAGGGGGTAACTATGGCTACACCTTC. Protein: CAWRGGTGGNYGYTF. The V gene is TRBV30, the J gene TRBJ1-2; 11 bases are shared with TRBD1. Germline V gives CDR1 GTSNPN, CDR2 SVGIG (reference sequence). The ends lost 3 bases at V and 1 base at J; junction bases unmatched: 4. This CDR3 is built from 15 residues. Based on the CDR3 plus reference TRBV30 and TRBJ1-2, the full variable domain is SQTIHQWPATLVQPVGSPLSLECTVEGTSNPNLYWYRQAAGRGLQLLFYSVGIGQISSEVPQNLSASRPQDRQFILSSKKLLLSDSGFYLCAWRGGTGGNYGYTFGSGTRLTVV.

The chain has TRBV4-3 and TRBJ1-2; perhaps TRBD1 as D (6 bases). The CDR3 covers 18 residues. Germline CDR1 is LGHNA and CDR2 is YSLEER. The V end was cut by 0 bases, the J end by 1 base, with 18 bases between. CDR3 bases: TGCGCCAGCAGCCAAGATTGGCGGGGGACATCTGTTAACTATGGCTACACCTTC. It translates to CASSQDWRGTSVNYGYTF.

This sequence joins TRBV5-1 and TRBJ1-4; 9 bases fit TRBD1. The germline gives CDR1 SGHRS, CDR2 YFSETQ. Germline trimming cut 4 bases from V and 12 bases from J; bases unmatched to any gene: 16. There are 16 residues in the CDR3. The CDR3 region has the DNA TGCGCCAGCAGCGTACCACCGGGACAGGGACTGACTGAACTGTTTTTT. Translated, it gives CASSVPPGQGLTELFF.

This clone has a single count. The genes are TRBV9 and TRBJ2-2, with D tentatively TRBD2 (6 bases). V shed 8 bases and J shed 5 bases, with 16 bases lying between them. Looked up from germline, CDR1 is SGDLS and CDR2 is YYNGEE. This CDR3 contains 14 residues. CDR3 loop: CASSRAGTTGELFF. CDR3 nucleotide sequence: TGTGCCAGTAGCCGTGCGGGAACAACCGGGGAGCTGTTTTTT.

The CDR3 nucleotides read TGTGCCAGCAGCTTAGTGAGAAATTCCGGCCAGGGGCTGGGGACGCAGTATTTT. It encodes CASSLVRNSGQGLGTQYF. The rearrangement links TRBV7-2 to TRBJ2-3, with TRBD1 as a possible D gene (6 bases). Germline-derived CDR1 and CDR2 are SGHTA and FQGNSA. The CDR3 extends over 18 amino acids. V dropped 1 base and J dropped 9 bases, with 26 bases sitting between them.

V is TRBV18 and J is TRBJ2-1; TRBD2 matches at 8 bases. The CDR3 runs 16 residues. Germline lookup yields CDR1 KGHSH and CDR2 LQKENI. Trimming at V came to 2 bases and at J to 4 bases, leaving 7 bases not matched to a gene. DNA of the CDR3: TGTGCCAGCTCACCAACCGGACTAGCAGGATACAATGAGCAGTTCTTC. It encodes CASSPTGLAGYNEQFF.

CDR3 nucleotide sequence: TGTGCCAGCAGTGCGGAGACAGATTATGGCTACACCTTC. Protein product: CASSAETDYGYTF. The V gene is TRBV2, the J gene TRBJ1-2, with D possibly being TRBD1 (5 bases). CDR1 is SNHLY, CDR2 FYNNEI, per germline. The CDR3 has 13 amino acids. Deletions cut 4 bases from V and 5 bases from J, with 11 bases between.